This is a list of T cell receptor beta chains from one sample in a study of OX40 agonist ivuxolimab in advanced cancers. TCRdb keeps only in-frame clones here, not all; method: immunoSEQ multiplex PCR. Of about 56,000 clones listed, under 85% are singletons. This specimen consisted of CD4+ or CD8+ T cells sorted from blood, obtained in a trial of the OX40 agonist ivuxolimab. These receptors were taken from an adult with an advanced solid tumor such as melanoma, head and neck, liver or kidney cancer. CDR3s include the opening cysteine and the closing phenylalanine or tryptophan. Each record gives: V gene, D gene, J gene, clone size, CDR3 protein, CDR3 DNA. A D gene is named only where the DNA matches it firmly. Only some rows state a clone size, as once, few, many or a class for expanded clones.

>TRBV7-8|NA|TRBJ2-1|NA
CASSFGGYNEQFF
TGTGCCAGCAGCTTCGGAGGATACAATGAGCAGTTCTTC
>TRBV18|TRBD1|TRBJ1-4|NA
CASSPGQGSEKLFF
TGTGCCAGCTCGCCGGGACAGGGGTCTGAAAAACTGTTTTTT
>TRBV10-3|TRBD2|TRBJ2-5|NA
CAISDQTSGRETQYF
TGTGCCATCAGTGACCAGACTAGCGGCAGGGAGACCCAGTACTTC
>TRBV28|NA|TRBJ1-1|NA
CATGKNTEAFF
TGTGCCACAGGGAAAAACACTGAAGCTTTCTTT
>TRBV7-9|TRBD2|TRBJ2-1|NA
CASSSGRSYNEQFF
TGTGCCAGCAGTAGCGGGCGTTCCTACAATGAGCAGTTCTTC
>TRBV23-1|NA|TRBJ1-4|NA
CASSQRTDPQDPTNEKLFF
TGCGCCAGCAGTCAAAGGACAGACCCACAAGACCCAACTAATGAAAAACTGTTTTTT
>TRBV6-6|NA|TRBJ1-5|NA
CASSPTEKSGQPQHF
TGTGCCAGCAGCCCGACAGAGAAAAGCGGCCAGCCCCAGCATTTT
>TRBV29-1|NA|TRBJ1-4|NA
CSVRGRGGTNEKLFF
TGCAGCGTTCGAGGACGGGGAGGGACTAATGAAAAACTGTTTTTT
>TRBV10-2|TRBD2|TRBJ2-3|NA
CASIPAGTSGVTDTQYF
TGCGCCAGCATTCCCGCCGGGACTAGCGGGGTCACAGATACGCAGTATTTT
>TRBV7-8|TRBD1|TRBJ2-7|NA
CASSLRDRDYEQYF
TGTGCCAGCAGCTTGCGGGACAGGGACTACGAGCAGTACTTC
>TRBV5-1|NA|TRBJ2-2|NA
CASSLGQGRTAGELFF
TGCGCCAGCAGCTTGGGGCAGGGGCGGACGGCCGGGGAGCTGTTTTTT
>TRBV19|TRBD2|TRBJ2-3|NA
CASSMAGVSDTQYF
TGTGCCAGTAGTATGGCGGGAGTCTCAGATACGCAGTATTTT
>TRBV7-9|TRBD1|TRBJ1-5|NA
CASSPGTGGEQPQHF
TGTGCCAGCAGCCCCGGGACAGGGGGTGAACAGCCCCAGCATTTT
>TRBV2|NA|TRBJ1-4|NA
CASRDGSTNEKLFF
TGTGCCAGCAGGGACGGGTCAACTAATGAAAAACTGTTTTTT
>TRBV7-9|NA|TRBJ1-2|NA
CASSSGVTVNYGYTF
TGTGCCAGCAGCTCGGGAGTGACTGTCAACTATGGCTACACCTTC
>TRBV30|NA|TRBJ1-5|few
CAWSVGIGKWPQHF
TGTGCCTGGAGTGTAGGGATCGGCAAATGGCCCCAGCATTTT
>TRBV7-3|TRBD2|TRBJ2-1|NA
CASSPGTTYNEQFF
TGTGCCAGCAGCCCCGGGACTACCTACAATGAGCAGTTCTTC
>TRBV19|TRBD1|TRBJ1-2|NA
CASSFYRDRPASSGGYTF
TGTGCCAGTAGTTTTTACCGGGACAGACCCGCATCATCCGGGGGCTACACCTTC
>TRBV30|NA|TRBJ1-5|NA
CAWSAKGLYNQPQHF
TGTGCCTGGAGTGCAAAAGGATTATACAATCAGCCCCAGCATTTT
>TRBV19|TRBD2|TRBJ2-3|NA
CASGIAGDTDTQYF
TGTGCCAGTGGGATAGCGGGGGACACAGATACGCAGTATTTT
>TRBV7-3|TRBD1|TRBJ2-5|NA
CASSPKDRGQETQYF
TGTGCCAGCAGCCCAAAGGACAGGGGGCAAGAGACCCAGTACTTC
>TRBV2|NA|TRBJ2-2|NA
CASSESGPHTGELFF
TGTGCCAGCAGTGAATCTGGGCCACACACCGGGGAGCTGTTTTTT
>TRBV7-7|NA|TRBJ2-3|NA
CASSLGFASTDTQYF
TGTGCTAGCAGCTTAGGATTTGCTTCCACAGATACGCAGTATTTT
>TRBV28|NA|TRBJ1-6|once
CASRSTTSGSYNSPLHF
TGTGCCAGCAGATCCACTACCTCAGGCTCCTATAATTCACCCCTCCACTTT
>TRBV7-2|TRBD1|TRBJ1-1|NA
CASSWTGGLNTEAFF
TGTGCCAGCAGCTGGACAGGGGGCTTGAACACTGAAGCTTTCTTT
>TRBV28|TRBD1|TRBJ1-2|NA
CASSRSDRGPYGYTF
TGTGCCAGCAGTAGATCGGACAGGGGACCCTATGGCTACACCTTC
>TRBV7-3|NA|TRBJ2-1|NA
CASSDRRVGVYNEQFF
TGTGCCAGCAGCGACCGCAGGGTAGGGGTTTACAATGAGCAGTTCTTC
>TRBV11-2|NA|TRBJ1-1|NA
CASSLDDAGRAEAFF
TGTGCCAGCAGCTTAGATGACGCGGGGCGCGCTGAAGCTTTCTTT
>TRBV19|NA|TRBJ1-2|few
CASRDNNYGYTF
TGTGCCAGTAGGGACAATAACTATGGCTACACCTTC
>TRBV19|TRBD1|TRBJ2-1|few
CASSTRDSLYNEQFF
TGTGCCAGTAGTACCCGGGACAGCCTATACAATGAGCAGTTCTTC
>TRBV11-2|NA|TRBJ1-1|NA
CASSLRVSDTEAFF
TGTGCCAGCAGCTTAAGGGTTTCGGACACTGAAGCTTTCTTT
>TRBV27|NA|TRBJ2-7|NA
CASSRPGTSRDEQYF
TGTGCCAGCAGTCGTCCCGGGACGTCCCGGGACGAGCAGTACTTC